This T cell receptor beta chain comes out of a study of T cell responses to AZD1222 COVID-19 vaccine. Study-wide points: Sampling captured repertoires only after the peak T cell response. Just five or six AZD1222 recipients were seropositive at baseline. When two AZD1222 doses had been given, Spike-specific TCR breadth and depth rose. Across spike, vaccine-associated CD4 TCRs were found, dominant at 160-218 and 743-854.

The data were produced by immunoSEQ multiplex PCR, yet TCRdb's version contains in-frame clones alone and is incomplete. The data show more than 110,000 clones, 80% to 95% seen once. Details on this clone: What it recognizes is unknown.

The length of the CDR3 is 14 residues. Germline-derived CDR1 and CDR2 are MDHEN and SYDVKM. J was trimmed by 2 bases and V by 6 bases; bases with no gene match: 4. This sequence originates from an adult in good health. The sample here was peripheral blood, taken on day 0 of AZD1222 vaccination. The V gene is TRBV28, the J gene TRBJ2-7, with 10 bases that match TRBD2. CDR3 in DNA: TGTGCCAGCAGCCGCACTAGCGGGGCCTACGAGCAGTACTTC. Translation: CASSRTSGAYEQYF.